This T cell receptor beta chain is drawn from a study of vaccination and CD4 T cells after COVID-19. Indicated treatment: approximately nine-day PBMC culture with coronavirus spike peptide pools or control peptides (ViraFEST assay). Vaccination was preceded and followed by negative nucleocapsid antibodies in healthy vaccine recipients, showing no prior SARS-CoV-2 infection. Cultures got half-medium changes with IL-2 on days 3 and 7. The CDR3 sequence is 14 residues long. Germline V gene lookup returns CDR1 SGHAT and CDR2 FQNNGV. The V end lost 4 bases, the J end lost 1 base, and 10 bases lay between the germline ends. Study results and caveats: Early timepoints after natural infection were not analyzed in these convalescent patients. SARS-CoV-2-reactive clonotypes rose nonsignificantly, with the median going from approximately 21 to 40.

The Oncomine TCR Beta short-read assay was applied to DNA of cultured CD4+ T cells. TCRdb passed the PCR reads through MiXCR, listing each CDR3 protein once. This sample has roughly 20,000 distinct CDR3 sequences, with over 60% found just once. With respect to this clonotype: What it recognizes is unknown.

The material was CD4+ T cells from blood, cultured in vitro, obtained after SARS-CoV-2 vaccination. The gene calls are TRBV11-2 and TRBJ2-5; no reliable D call. This clonotype was sampled from a human donor who received a COVID-19 vaccine. The CDR3 loop reads CASSSNRVQETQYF. As DNA, the CDR3 is TGTGCCAGCAGCTCAAACAGAGTCCAAGAGACCCAGTACTTC.